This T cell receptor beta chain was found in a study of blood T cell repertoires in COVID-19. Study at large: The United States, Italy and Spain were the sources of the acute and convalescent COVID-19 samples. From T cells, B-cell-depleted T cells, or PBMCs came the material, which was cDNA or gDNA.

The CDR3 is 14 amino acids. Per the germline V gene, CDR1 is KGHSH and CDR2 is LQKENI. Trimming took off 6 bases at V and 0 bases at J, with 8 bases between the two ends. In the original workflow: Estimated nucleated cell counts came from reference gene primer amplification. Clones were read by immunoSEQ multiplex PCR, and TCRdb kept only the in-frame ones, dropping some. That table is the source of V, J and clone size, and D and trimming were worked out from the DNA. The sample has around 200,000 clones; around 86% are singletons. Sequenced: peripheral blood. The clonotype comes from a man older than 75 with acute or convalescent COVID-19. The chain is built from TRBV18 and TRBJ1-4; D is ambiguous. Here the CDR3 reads CASSRSATNEKLFF. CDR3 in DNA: TGTGCCAGCTCGCGAAGTGCAACTAATGAAAAACTGTTTTTT.